This T cell receptor beta chain comes out of a study of T cells in Graves' hyperthyroidism and ophthalmopathy. Trimming shortened V by 7 bases and J by 1 base, and 10 bases separated the two germline ends. The length of the CDR3 is 13 residues. Looked up from germline, CDR1 is SNHLY and CDR2 is FYNNEI. The source material, RNA transcripts, was used to amplify TCR beta CDR3 regions. HTBI primers were the set used in a first-round RT-PCR of the TCR CDR3. TCRdb processed the multiplex PCR reads anew with MiXCR; each CDR3 protein has one entry. The profile shows about 680,000 distinct CDR3 sequences, under 45% of them singletons. Fresh 10 ml peripheral blood yielded PBMCs.

This chain connects TRBV2 to TRBJ1-1, with unresolved D. The sequenced sample was blood. This TCR was recovered from a woman between 35 and 50 years old with Graves' hyperthyroidism. CDR3 DNA: TGTGCCAGCATTTACCGGGGGAACACTGAAGCTTTCTTT. It translates to CASIYRGNTEAFF.